This T cell receptor beta chain comes out of a study of blood T cell repertoires in COVID-19. The CDR3 runs to 13 residues. Trimming took 5 bases from V and 5 from J, leaving 13 bases between them. Germline CDR1 and CDR2: LNHNV and YYDKDF (reference sequence). Enrollees, roughly 18 to 95 years old, lived in about two dozen US areas. Cohorts were determined from participant-reported clinical history. This clone was counted a few times. Sequencing used immunoSEQ multiplex PCR; TCRdb keeps in-frame clones, though not all of them. The sample shows 250,000 or so clones, 75% to 90% of them seen only once. This chain uses TRBV15 with TRBJ2-7; D gene ambiguous. The specimen was PBMCs or T cells enriched from blood (not recorded which). The sequence derives from a woman aged 25 to 39 with acute COVID-19. The CDR3 protein is CATSGTQFDEQYF. The CDR3 nucleotides read TGTGCCACCAGCGGTACCCAGTTCGACGAGCAGTACTTC.